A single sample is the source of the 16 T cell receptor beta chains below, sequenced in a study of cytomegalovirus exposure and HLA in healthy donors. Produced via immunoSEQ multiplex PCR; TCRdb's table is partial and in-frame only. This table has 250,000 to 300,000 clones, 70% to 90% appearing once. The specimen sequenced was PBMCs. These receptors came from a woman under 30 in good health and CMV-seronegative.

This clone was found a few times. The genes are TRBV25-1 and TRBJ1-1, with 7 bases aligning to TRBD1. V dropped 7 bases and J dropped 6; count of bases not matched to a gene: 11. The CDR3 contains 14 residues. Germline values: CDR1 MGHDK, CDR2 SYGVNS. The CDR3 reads CASILTGNGAEAFF. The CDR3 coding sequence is TGTGCCAGCATCCTGACAGGGAATGGGGCTGAAGCTTTCTTT. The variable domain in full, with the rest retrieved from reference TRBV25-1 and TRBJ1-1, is EADIYQTPRYLVIGTGKKITLECSQTMGHDKMYWYQQDPGMELHLIHYSYGVNSTEKGDLSSESTVSRIRTEHFPLTLESARPSHTSQYLCASILTGNGAEAFFGQGTRLTVV.

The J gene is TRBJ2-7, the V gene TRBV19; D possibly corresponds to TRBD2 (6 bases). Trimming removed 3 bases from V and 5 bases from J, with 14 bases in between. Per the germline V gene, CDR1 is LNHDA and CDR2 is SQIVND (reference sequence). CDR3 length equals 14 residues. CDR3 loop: CASSIVGLLNEQYF. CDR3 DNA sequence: TGTGCCAGTAGTATTGTAGGACTATTGAACGAGCAGTACTTC.

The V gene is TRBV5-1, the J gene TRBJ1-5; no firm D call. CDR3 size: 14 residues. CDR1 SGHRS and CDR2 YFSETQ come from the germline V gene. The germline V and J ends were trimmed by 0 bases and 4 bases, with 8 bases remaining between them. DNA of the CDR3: TGCGCCAGCAGCTTGGGGGCCGGTAATCAGCCCCAGCATTTT. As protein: CASSLGAGNQPQHF.

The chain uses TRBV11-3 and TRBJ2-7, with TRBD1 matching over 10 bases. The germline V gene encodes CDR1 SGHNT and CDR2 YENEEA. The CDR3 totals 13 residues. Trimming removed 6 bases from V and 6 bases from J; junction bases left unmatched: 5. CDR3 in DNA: TGTGCCAGCAGGTCCGGGACAGGGGCCGAGCAGTACTTC. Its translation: CASRSGTGAEQYF.

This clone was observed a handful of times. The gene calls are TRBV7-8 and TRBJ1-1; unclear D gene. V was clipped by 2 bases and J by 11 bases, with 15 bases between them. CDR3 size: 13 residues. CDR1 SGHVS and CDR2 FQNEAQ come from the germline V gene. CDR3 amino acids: CASSLPSGGVAFF. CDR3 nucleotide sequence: TGTGCCAGCAGCTTACCTTCGGGCGGGGTGGCTTTCTTT.

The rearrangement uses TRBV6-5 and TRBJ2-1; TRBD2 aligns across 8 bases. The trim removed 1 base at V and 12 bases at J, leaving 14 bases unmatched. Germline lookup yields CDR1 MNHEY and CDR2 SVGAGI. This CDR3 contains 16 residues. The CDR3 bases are TGTGCCAGCAGTTACTGGGCGGGGGGCTTCCCAGTTGGGCAGTTCTTC. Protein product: CASSYWAGGFPVGQFF.

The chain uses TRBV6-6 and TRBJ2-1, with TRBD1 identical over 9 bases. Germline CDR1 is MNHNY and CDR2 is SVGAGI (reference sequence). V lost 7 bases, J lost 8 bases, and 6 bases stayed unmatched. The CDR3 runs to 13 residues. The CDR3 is CASTKDRGDEQFF. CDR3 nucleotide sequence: TGTGCCAGCACCAAAGACAGGGGGGATGAGCAGTTCTTC.

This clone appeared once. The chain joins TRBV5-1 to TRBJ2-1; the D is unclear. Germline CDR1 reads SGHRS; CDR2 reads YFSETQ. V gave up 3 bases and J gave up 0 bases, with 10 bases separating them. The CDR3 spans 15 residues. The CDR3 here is CASSSQVSSYNEQFF. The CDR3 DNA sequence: TGCGCCAGCAGCTCTCAGGTTAGCTCCTACAATGAGCAGTTCTTC.

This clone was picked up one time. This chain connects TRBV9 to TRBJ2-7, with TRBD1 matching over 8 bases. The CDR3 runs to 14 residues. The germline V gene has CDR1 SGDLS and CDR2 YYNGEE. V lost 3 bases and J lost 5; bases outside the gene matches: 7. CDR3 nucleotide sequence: TGTGCCAGCAGCGGAACAGGGGGTAGAAACGAGCAGTACTTC. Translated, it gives CASSGTGGRNEQYF. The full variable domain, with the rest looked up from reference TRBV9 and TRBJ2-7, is DSGVTQTPKHLITATGQRVTLRCSPRSGDLSVYWYQQSLDQGLQFLIQYYNGEERAKGNILERFSAQQFPDLHSELNLSSLELGDSALYFCASSGTGGRNEQYFGPGTRLTVT.

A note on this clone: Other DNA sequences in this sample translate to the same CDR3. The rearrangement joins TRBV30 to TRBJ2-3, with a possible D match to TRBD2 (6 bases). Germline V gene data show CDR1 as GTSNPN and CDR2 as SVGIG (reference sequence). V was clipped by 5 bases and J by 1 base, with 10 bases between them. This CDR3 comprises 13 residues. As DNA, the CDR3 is TGTGCCTGGGGGACTGGGCGCACAGATACGCAGTATTTT. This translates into CAWGTGRTDTQYF.

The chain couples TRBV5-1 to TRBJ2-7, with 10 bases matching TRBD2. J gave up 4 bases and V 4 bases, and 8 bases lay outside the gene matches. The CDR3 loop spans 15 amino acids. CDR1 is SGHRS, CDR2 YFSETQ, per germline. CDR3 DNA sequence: TGCGCCAGCAGCCGGACGCCTAGCGGGGGATACGAGCAGTACTTC. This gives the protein CASSRTPSGGYEQYF.

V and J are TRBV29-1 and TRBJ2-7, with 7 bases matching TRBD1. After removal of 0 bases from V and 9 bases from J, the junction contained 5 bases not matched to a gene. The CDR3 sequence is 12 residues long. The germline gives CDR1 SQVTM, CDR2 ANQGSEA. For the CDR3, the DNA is TGCAGCGTTGAAGATGTTTACAGGGGGCAGTACTTC. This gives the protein CSVEDVYRGQYF.

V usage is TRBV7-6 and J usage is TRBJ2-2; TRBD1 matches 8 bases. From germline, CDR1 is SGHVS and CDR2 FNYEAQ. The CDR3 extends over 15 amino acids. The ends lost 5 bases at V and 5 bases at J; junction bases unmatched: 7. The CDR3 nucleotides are TGTGCCAGCAGCGGGGGCACAGGGGGAACCGGGGAGCTGTTTTTT. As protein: CASSGGTGGTGELFF.

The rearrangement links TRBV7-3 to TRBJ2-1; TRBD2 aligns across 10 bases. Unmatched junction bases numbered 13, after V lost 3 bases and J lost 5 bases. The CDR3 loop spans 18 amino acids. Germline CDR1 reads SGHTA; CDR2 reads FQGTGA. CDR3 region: CASSFQAIAGGRDNEQFF. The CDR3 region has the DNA TGTGCCAGCAGCTTCCAGGCGATAGCGGGGGGCCGAGACAATGAGCAGTTCTTC.

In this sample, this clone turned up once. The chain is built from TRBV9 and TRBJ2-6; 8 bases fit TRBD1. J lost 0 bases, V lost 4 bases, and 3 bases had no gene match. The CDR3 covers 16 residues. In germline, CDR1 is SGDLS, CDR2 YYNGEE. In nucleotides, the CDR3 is TGTGCCAGCAGCTTCACAGGGGGCTCTGGGGCCAACGTCCTGACTTTC. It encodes CASSFTGGSGANVLTF.

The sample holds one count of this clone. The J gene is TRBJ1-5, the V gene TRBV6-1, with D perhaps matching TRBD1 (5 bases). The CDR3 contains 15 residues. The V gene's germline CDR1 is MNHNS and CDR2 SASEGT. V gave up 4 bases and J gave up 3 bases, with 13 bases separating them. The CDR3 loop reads CASSAGLGDNQPQHF. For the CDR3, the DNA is TGTGCCAGCAGTGCGGGACTCGGGGACAATCAGCCCCAGCATTTT.